This TCR beta chain originates from a study of blood T cell repertoires in COVID-19. Study-level background: COVID-19 samples, acute and convalescent, were from the United States, Italy and Spain. Sample material is recorded as cDNA or gDNA derived from T cells, B-cell-depleted T cells, or PBMCs.

The CDR3 runs 13 residues. V gave up 5 bases and J gave up 6 bases; unmatched junction bases: 4. The V gene's germline CDR1 is SGHNT and CDR2 YENEEA. Per the study methods: Amplification of reference gene primers provided the estimated nucleated cell counts. Profiling relied on immunoSEQ multiplex PCR, and the TCRdb table lists in-frame clones only, not all of them. The V and J calls and clone size come from that table; D and trimming were worked out from the DNA. The table lists tens of thousands of clones, 88% of them singletons. Sequencing used peripheral blood. The chain employs TRBV11-3 and TRBJ1-1; 9 nucleotides line up with TRBD1. This receptor was identified in a woman aged 55-70 years with acute or convalescent COVID-19. The chain's CDR3 is CASSRDREAEAFF. Here the CDR3 DNA reads TGTGCCAGCAGCCGGGACAGGGAGGCTGAAGCTTTCTTT. The full variable domain, rest sourced from reference TRBV11-3 and TRBJ1-1, is EAGVVQSPRYKIIEKKQPVAFWCNPISGHNTLYWYLQNLGQGPELLIRYENEEAVDDSQLPKDRFSAERLKGVDSTLKIQPAELGDSAVYLCASSRDREAEAFFGQGTRLTVV.